The 28 T cell receptor beta chains given below trace back to one sample, sequenced in a study of PD-L1 blockade in urothelial cancer. Sequencing was performed with immunoSEQ multiplex PCR; in TCRdb, only in-frame clones are kept and a portion is missing. The sample has more than 90,000 clones; around 93% are singletons. Time point described: peripheral blood 6 weeks after treatment start. Material: PBMCs, obtained around atezolizumab (anti-PD-L1) treatment. Receptors originate from a man in his fifties or sixties with urothelial cancer.

This chain uses TRBV5-1 with TRBJ2-1; possible D gene TRBD1, 6 bases. This CDR3 region has 18 residues. Germline CDR1 SGHRS, CDR2 YFSETQ. V was cut by 0 bases and J by 0 bases, with 16 bases left in between. The CDR3 DNA follows: TGCGCCAGCAGCTTGGTACAGGGTATACGGTACTCCTACAATGAGCAGTTCTTC. Translating it yields CASSLVQGIRYSYNEQFF.

This clone was counted a few times. This chain links TRBV6-5 with TRBJ2-7; no clear D. The CDR3 has 13 residues. Germline assignment: CDR1 MNHEY and CDR2 SVGAGI. Deletions cut 7 bases from V and 7 bases from J, with 17 bases between. Written as DNA, the CDR3 is TGTGCCAGCATGGGTCTTACCCGAGGAGAGCAGTACTTC. It specifies CASMGLTRGEQYF.

J is TRBJ1-1 and V is TRBV10-3; a possible D gene is TRBD1 (5 bases). V was trimmed by 0 bases and J by 5 bases, leaving 10 bases between them. Germline V lookup: CDR1 ENHRY, CDR2 SYGVKD. The CDR3 covers 14 residues. For the CDR3, the DNA is TGTGCCATCAGTGAGTCAGGGGTGCGGACTGAAGCTTTCTTT. It yields the protein CAISESGVRTEAFF.

The chain recombines TRBV4-1 with TRBJ2-2; TRBD1 matches 7 bases. The V segment lost 4 bases and the J segment 4 bases; nucleotides outside the gene matches: 3. CDR1 and CDR2 (germline): MGHRA, YSYEKL. The CDR3 totals 14 residues. The CDR3 DNA is TGCGCCAGCAGCCGTGCAGGGGGCACCGGGGAGCTGTTTTTT. Encoded protein: CASSRAGGTGELFF.

V is TRBV5-1 and J is TRBJ2-1; TRBD2 matches 8 bases. The germline gives CDR1 SGHRS, CDR2 YFSETQ. The ends lost 4 bases at V and 2 bases at J; junction bases unmatched: 5. There are 15 residues in the CDR3. In DNA, the CDR3 is TGCGCCAGCAGCCCGGGACTAGGCCCCTACAATGAGCAGTTCTTC. Its protein product is CASSPGLGPYNEQFF.

The chain couples TRBV5-1 to TRBJ2-5; 8 nucleotides align to TRBD1. V lost 3 bases to trimming and J lost 5 bases; unmatched junction nucleotides: 9. This CDR3 has 15 residues. Germline V lookup: CDR1 SGHRS, CDR2 YFSETQ. The CDR3 DNA is TGCGCCAGCAGCTACCGACAGGGGAGTGAGGAGACCCAGTACTTC. Encoded protein: CASSYRQGSEETQYF. Supplemented by reference TRBV5-1 and TRBJ2-5, the full variable domain reads KAGVTQTPRYLIKTRGQQVTLSCSPISGHRSVSWYQQTPGQGLQFLFEYFSETQRNKGNFPGRFSGRQFSNSRSEMNVSTLELGDSALYLCASSYRQGSEETQYFGPGTRLLVL.

This sequence joins TRBV30 and TRBJ2-2; D is perhaps TRBD1 (6 bases). The CDR3 contains 13 residues. CDR1 and CDR2 from the germline V gene are GTSNPN and SVGIG (reference sequence). Trimming pared 2 bases from V and 7 bases from J, leaving 11 bases between. For the CDR3, the DNA is TGTGCCTGGAGTCCTAGGGGGAACGGGGAGCTGTTTTTT. Its protein is CAWSPRGNGELFF. Together with reference TRBV30 and TRBJ2-2, the CDR3 gives the full variable domain: SQTIHQWPATLVQPVGSPLSLECTVEGTSNPNLYWYRQAAGRGLQLLFYSVGIGQISSEVPQNLSASRPQDRQFILSSKKLLLSDSGFYLCAWSPRGNGELFFGEGSRLTVL.

There are a few counts of this clone. The V and J genes are TRBV5-1 and TRBJ1-4; D is undetermined. Germline values: CDR1 SGHRS, CDR2 YFSETQ. Trimming left V 2 bases short and J 5 bases short, with 4 bases between. There are 12 residues in the CDR3. DNA for the CDR3: TGCGCCAGCAGCTTCGGGAATGAAAAACTGTTTTTT. This gives the protein CASSFGNEKLFF.

This chain joins TRBV12-5 and TRBJ1-2; 7 nucleotides align to TRBD1. V was pared by 1 base and J by 8 bases, with 13 bases of the junction left unmatched. CDR3 length: 16 amino acids. Germline loops: CDR1 LGHNT, CDR2 FRNRAP. The CDR3 DNA sequence: TGTGCTAGTGGTTTGGGGCTTTTAACAGGGGTCGAGGGCTACACCTTC. This encodes CASGLGLLTGVEGYTF. The variable domain in full, with the rest retrieved from reference TRBV12-5 and TRBJ1-2, is DARVTQTPRHKVTEMGQEVTMRCQPILGHNTVFWYRQTMMQGLELLAYFRNRAPLDDSGMPKDRFSAEMPDATLATLKIQPSEPRDSAVYFCASGLGLLTGVEGYTFGSGTRLTVV.

The rearrangement uses TRBV28 and TRBJ2-7; 7 positions agree with TRBD2. The V gene's germline CDR1 is MDHEN and CDR2 SYDVKM. V lost 2 bases to trimming and J lost 3 bases; unmatched junction nucleotides: 13. The CDR3 covers 17 residues. The DNA of the CDR3 is TGTGCCAGCAGTTTAAGGTTGGCGGGAGTTCGCAACTACGAGCAGTACTTC. Protein sequence: CASSLRLAGVRNYEQYF.

In nucleotides, the CDR3 is TGTGCCAGCAGCTCCGGGACTCCTCAAGAGACCCAGTACTTC. Amino acids: CASSSGTPQETQYF. The V and J genes are TRBV7-3 and TRBJ2-5, with a possible D match to TRBD2 (6 bases). Germline CDR1 is SGHTA and CDR2 is FQGTGA. V was clipped by 4 bases and J by 2 bases, with 11 bases between them. The CDR3 covers 14 residues.

In regard to this clone: A read error may produce the germline difference seen at one junction end. The V gene is TRBV5-1, the J gene TRBJ1-4; D gene ambiguous. This CDR3 has 9 residues. Germline CDR1 reads SGHRS; CDR2 reads YFSETQ. CDR3 amino acids: CASSRFDKF. As DNA, the CDR3 is TGTGCCAGCAGCCGATTCGACAAATTT.

This clone was detected only once. The J gene is TRBJ2-7, the V gene TRBV28; 11 nucleotides agree with TRBD2. The trim removed 3 bases at V and 4 bases at J, leaving 8 bases unmatched. Germline V gives CDR1 MDHEN, CDR2 SYDVKM. The CDR3 contains 16 residues. Written as DNA, the CDR3 is TGTGCCAGCAGTTTCCCTTTAGCGGGAGGGGGGTACGAGCAGTACTTC. It codes for CASSFPLAGGGYEQYF.

V usage is TRBV7-2 and J usage is TRBJ1-3, with no clear D. Trimming took off 5 bases at V and 4 bases at J, with 9 bases between the two ends. The CDR3 is 13 amino acids. The germline V gene has CDR1 SGHTA and CDR2 FQGNSA. Here the CDR3 DNA reads TGTGCCAGCAGCCAGTCGCCGGGAAACACCATATATTTT. The encoded protein is CASSQSPGNTIYF.

This chain joins TRBV28 and TRBJ2-7; 8 bases are shared with TRBD1. With V trimmed by 9 bases and J by 6 bases, 13 bases remained unmatched. Looked up from germline, CDR1 is MDHEN and CDR2 is SYDVKM. The CDR3 has 14 residues. The CDR3 loop is CASLTSTGGGEQYF. Here the CDR3 DNA reads TGTGCCAGTCTTACCTCCACAGGGGGTGGCGAGCAGTACTTC.

This clone has a handful of counts. The rearrangement uses TRBV5-4 and TRBJ2-7; no definite D call. The V and J ends lost 0 bases and 5 bases respectively, with 6 bases between them. Per germline, CDR1 SGHNT and CDR2 YYREEE (reference sequence). This CDR3 is 12 amino acids long. The CDR3 bases are TGTGCCAGCAGCTTGGAGAGCCACGAGCAGTACTTC. Its translation is CASSLESHEQYF.

J is TRBJ2-3 and V is TRBV9, with D hard to call. CDR3 size: 13 residues. Trimming left V 1 base short and J 1 base short, with 4 bases between. The germline CDR1 and CDR2 sequences are SGDLS and YYNGEE. This CDR3 is CASSVLGTDTQYF. The DNA for the CDR3 is TGTGCCAGCAGCGTACTCGGCACAGATACGCAGTATTTT.

This chain connects TRBV5-6 to TRBJ2-5; 13 positions match TRBD2. Germline CDR1 is SGHDT and CDR2 is YYEEEE. The CDR3 extends over 17 amino acids. V was pared by 5 bases and J by 2 bases, with 9 bases of the junction left unmatched. CDR3 sequence (DNA): TGTGCCAGCAGGCGGACTGGGACTAGCGGGAAACAAGAGACCCAGTACTTC. It codes for CASRRTGTSGKQETQYF.

The rearrangement joins TRBV5-6 to TRBJ1-4, with 8 nucleotides matching TRBD1. Germline loops: CDR1 SGHDT, CDR2 YYEEEE. The CDR3 spans 15 residues. With 0 bases clipped from V and 6 bases from J, the junction kept 4 bases outside the gene matches. As DNA, the CDR3 is TGTGCCAGCAGCTTGGCCTACAGGGGGTATGAAAAACTGTTTTTT. Encoded protein: CASSLAYRGYEKLFF.

On this clone itself: One end of the junction fails to match germline, which may point to a read error. This chain connects TRBV9 to TRBJ1-2; 9 positions match TRBD1. Germline CDR1 is SGDLS and CDR2 is YYNGEE. The CDR3 spans 10 residues. This CDR3 reads CASGDRDREF. The DNA of the CDR3 is TGTGCCAGCGGAGACCGGGACAGGGAATTC.

The chain carries TRBV18 and TRBJ1-5; 10 nucleotides match TRBD1. The length of the CDR3 is 15 residues. Per the germline V gene, CDR1 is KGHSH and CDR2 is LQKENI. V was clipped by 4 bases and J by 3 bases; unmatched bases: 3. The CDR3 DNA sequence: TGTGCCAGCTCACGAGGGACAGGGGTCAATCAGCCCCAGCATTTT. It specifies CASSRGTGVNQPQHF.

The count of this clone is one. The rearrangement links TRBV30 to TRBJ2-1; tentatively, D is TRBD2 (5 bases). Germline V gives CDR1 GTSNPN, CDR2 SVGIG (reference sequence). CDR3 length equals 14 residues. Trimming stripped 0 bases from V and 10 bases from J, with 16 bases between. CDR3 DNA sequence: TGTGCCTGGAGTGTTCGCCGGGAACAGTTCGAGCAGTTCTTC. It specifies CAWSVRREQFEQFF. The whole variable domain, remainder taken from reference TRBV30 and TRBJ2-1, is SQTIHQWPATLVQPVGSPLSLECTVEGTSNPNLYWYRQAAGRGLQLLFYSVGIGQISSEVPQNLSASRPQDRQFILSSKKLLLSDSGFYLCAWSVRREQFEQFFGPGTRLTVL.

This chain uses TRBV27 with TRBJ1-6; a weak D match, TRBD1 (5 bases). The CDR3 is 16 residues long. V lost 1 base and J lost 2, with 9 bases in between. Germline V gene data show CDR1 as MNHEY and CDR2 as SMNVEV (reference sequence). CDR3 coding DNA: TGTGCCAGCAGTTTATTTGGGGCCGCCTATAATTCACCCCTCCACTTT. Residues: CASSLFGAAYNSPLHF.

This clone showed up just once. The chain couples TRBV5-1 to TRBJ2-3, with 8 bases identical to TRBD2. V was pared by 2 bases and J by 1 base, with 6 bases of the junction left unmatched. The germline V gene encodes CDR1 SGHRS and CDR2 YFSETQ. This CDR3 spans 16 amino acids. CDR3 nucleotides: TGCGCCAGCAGCTTAGGCAATAGCGGGGGCACAGATACGCAGTATTTT. Its protein is CASSLGNSGGTDTQYF.

This clone was seen just once. This sequence joins TRBV28 and TRBJ2-7; D unclear. There are 13 residues in the CDR3. V lost 2 bases and J 2 bases, leaving 7 bases between the germline ends. Germline V CDR1 and CDR2: MDHEN, SYDVKM. The CDR3 spells CASSLKSPYEQYF. The DNA for the CDR3 is TGTGCCAGCAGTTTAAAGAGTCCCTACGAGCAGTACTTC.

The rearrangement uses TRBV6-5 and TRBJ1-2; D is perhaps TRBD1 (5 bases). The CDR3 extends over 13 amino acids. V was trimmed by 6 bases and J by 7 bases, leaving 15 bases between them. Germline V gene lookup returns CDR1 MNHEY and CDR2 SVGAGI. This CDR3 is CASRGGGVGGYTF. As DNA, the CDR3 is TGTGCCAGCAGAGGCGGGGGGGTGGGTGGCTACACCTTC.

DNA of the CDR3: TGTGCCAGCAGCTTAGTAGGAGCCCATGAGCAGTTCTTC. Translation gives CASSLVGAHEQFF. The chain uses TRBV7-8 and TRBJ2-1; D ambiguous. The germline V gene has CDR1 SGHVS and CDR2 FQNEAQ. The CDR3 has 13 amino acids. V lost 1 base and J 8 bases, leaving 9 bases between the germline ends.

CDR3 DNA sequence: TGTGCCAGCTCACCACCGTATAACACCGGGGAGCTGTTTTTT. It translates to CASSPPYNTGELFF. V and J are TRBV18 and TRBJ2-2; D gene unclear. Germline V lookup: CDR1 KGHSH, CDR2 LQKENI. The V gene lost 0 bases and the J gene lost 2 bases, with 4 bases spanning the gap. The CDR3 sequence is 14 residues long.